This is a list of T cell receptor beta chains from one sample in a study of naive and memory T cell subsets. TCRdb re-called the 5' RACE reads through MiXCR, storing one row per CDR3 protein. The sample lists roughly 62,000 distinct CDR3 sequences, 7% to 8.5% occurring once. The receptors were sampled from a male donor in good health. Both conserved end residues are part of each CDR3. D genes are given only for firm matches. Size values are once, few and many counts, or a class for expanded clones, and some rows have none.

J gene: TRBJ2-3; clone size: many; V gene: TRBV7-6; D gene: -; CDR3 protein: CASSLDEPDTQYF; CDR3 DNA: TGTGCCAGCAGCTTGGATGAGCCTGATACGCAGTATTTT
J gene: TRBJ1-5; clone size: -; V gene: TRBV5-1; D gene: -; CDR3 protein: CASSPGQNSNQPQHF; CDR3 DNA: TGCGCCAGCAGCCCCGGCCAGAATAGCAATCAGCCCCAGCATTTT
J gene: TRBJ2-1; clone size: few; V gene: TRBV20-1; D gene: TRBD2; CDR3 protein: CSARPNGREGEQFF; CDR3 DNA: TGCAGTGCTAGGCCGAATGGGCGGGAGGGTGAGCAGTTCTTC
J gene: TRBJ1-2; clone size: few; V gene: TRBV14; D gene: -; CDR3 protein: CASSQATYGYTF; CDR3 DNA: TGTGCCAGCAGCCAAGCAACCTATGGCTACACCTTC
J gene: TRBJ1-6; clone size: few; V gene: TRBV5-1; D gene: TRBD1; CDR3 protein: CASSSRLTGGSDSPLHF; CDR3 DNA: TGCGCCAGCAGTTCAAGACTGACAGGGGGCTCTGATTCACCCCTCCACTTT
J gene: TRBJ1-2; clone size: many; V gene: TRBV7-8; D gene: -; CDR3 protein: CASSLAGGESYGYTF; CDR3 DNA: TGTGCCAGCAGCTTAGCGGGGGGGGAGAGCTATGGCTACACCTTC
J gene: TRBJ1-3; clone size: -; V gene: TRBV3-1; D gene: -; CDR3 protein: CASSLRARDENTIYF; CDR3 DNA: TGTGCCAGCAGCCTTAGGGCCAGGGATGAAAACACCATATATTTT
J gene: TRBJ2-1; clone size: -; V gene: TRBV7-9; D gene: -; CDR3 protein: CASSQGGLRAVRQFF; CDR3 DNA: TGTGCCAGCAGCCAGGGGGGACTCCGGGCGGTGCGGCAGTTCTTC
J gene: TRBJ2-3; clone size: -; V gene: TRBV7-9; D gene: TRBD2; CDR3 protein: CASSLVPLAGGSDTQYF; CDR3 DNA: TGTGCCAGCAGCTTAGTACCCCTAGCGGGAGGGTCAGATACGCAGTATTTT
J gene: TRBJ1-6; clone size: few; V gene: TRBV20-1; D gene: TRBD1; CDR3 protein: CSANAQGVVNSPLNF; CDR3 DNA: TGCAGTGCAAACGCCCAGGGGGTGGTTAATTCACCCCTCAACTTT
J gene: TRBJ1-2; clone size: -; V gene: TRBV20-1; D gene: -; CDR3 protein: CSARDIYGYTF; CDR3 DNA: TGCAGTGCTAGAGATATCTATGGCTACACCTTC
J gene: TRBJ2-7; clone size: many; V gene: TRBV6-6; D gene: -; CDR3 protein: CASSDGSEQYF; CDR3 DNA: TGTGCCAGCAGTGACGGGAGCGAGCAGTACTTC
J gene: TRBJ2-5; clone size: -; V gene: TRBV10-2; D gene: -; CDR3 protein: CASSEGGGAETQYF; CDR3 DNA: TGCGCCAGCAGTGAGGGGGGGGGGGCGGAGACCCAGTACTTC
J gene: TRBJ1-5; clone size: -; V gene: TRBV9; D gene: -; CDR3 protein: CASSGSDSNQPQHF; CDR3 DNA: TGTGCCAGCAGCGGGAGCGATAGCAATCAGCCCCAGCATTTT
J gene: TRBJ2-7; clone size: few; V gene: TRBV29-1; D gene: -; CDR3 protein: CSVAQGSTYEQYF; CDR3 DNA: TGCAGCGTAGCACAGGGATCTACCTACGAGCAGTACTTC
J gene: TRBJ2-5; clone size: few; V gene: TRBV2; D gene: -; CDR3 protein: CASSQGGRRETQYF; CDR3 DNA: TGTGCCAGCAGCCAGGGGGGGAGACGAGAGACCCAGTACTTC
J gene: TRBJ2-6; clone size: many; V gene: TRBV19; D gene: TRBD1; CDR3 protein: CASKTGSSSGANVLTF; CDR3 DNA: TGTGCCAGTAAGACAGGGTCGAGCTCTGGGGCCAACGTCCTGACTTTC
J gene: TRBJ2-1; clone size: -; V gene: TRBV6-5; D gene: TRBD2; CDR3 protein: CASSYSSRASGRRAQFF; CDR3 DNA: TGTGCCAGCAGTTACTCGAGTAGGGCTAGCGGTCGAAGGGCGCAGTTCTTC
J gene: TRBJ1-5; clone size: few; V gene: TRBV12-3/TRBV12-4; D gene: -; CDR3 protein: CASSFSQPQHF; CDR3 DNA: TGTGCCAGCAGTTTTTCCCAGCCCCAGCATTTT
J gene: TRBJ1-6; clone size: -; V gene: TRBV20-1; D gene: -; CDR3 protein: CSVLLGGQINSPLHF; CDR3 DNA: TGCAGTGTCCTCCTGGGGGGACAAATAAATTCACCCCTCCACTTT
J gene: TRBJ2-7; clone size: -; V gene: TRBV10-3; D gene: TRBD2; CDR3 protein: CAISASGGASYEQYF; CDR3 DNA: TGTGCCATCAGTGCTAGCGGGGGGGCTTCATACGAGCAGTACTTC
J gene: TRBJ1-1; clone size: -; V gene: TRBV27; D gene: -; CDR3 protein: CASKTALNTEAFF; CDR3 DNA: TGTGCCAGCAAGACAGCCCTGAACACTGAAGCTTTCTTT
J gene: TRBJ1-5; clone size: few; V gene: TRBV2; D gene: -; CDR3 protein: CASSLEQAMRTQHF; CDR3 DNA: TGTGCCAGCAGTCTGGAACAGGCTATGAGGACCCAGCATTTT
J gene: TRBJ1-3; clone size: medium-sized; V gene: TRBV7-9; D gene: -; CDR3 protein: CASSLSEGSSGNTIYF; CDR3 DNA: TGTGCCAGCAGCTTATCGGAAGGAAGCTCTGGAAACACCATATATTTT
J gene: TRBJ2-2; clone size: many; V gene: TRBV7-2; D gene: -; CDR3 protein: CASSRLPTGELFF; CDR3 DNA: TGTGCCAGCAGCCGCCTACCCACCGGGGAGCTGTTTTTT
J gene: TRBJ2-5; clone size: -; V gene: TRBV19; D gene: TRBD2; CDR3 protein: CASSIGASGGLQETQYF; CDR3 DNA: TGTGCCAGTAGTATAGGTGCTAGCGGGGGGCTCCAAGAGACCCAGTACTTC
J gene: TRBJ2-1; clone size: many; V gene: TRBV7-9; D gene: TRBD1; CDR3 protein: CASSLDRGYNEQFF; CDR3 DNA: TGTGCCAGCAGCCTCGACAGGGGATACAATGAGCAGTTCTTC
J gene: TRBJ2-5; clone size: few; V gene: TRBV11-3; D gene: -; CDR3 protein: CASSPSSRGRGSDQETQYF; CDR3 DNA: TGTGCCAGCAGCCCGTCATCCAGGGGTCGGGGGTCCGACCAAGAGACCCAGTACTTC
J gene: TRBJ2-7; clone size: -; V gene: TRBV20-1; D gene: -; CDR3 protein: CSAGSGIPRDEQYF; CDR3 DNA: TGCAGTGCTGGTTCCGGGATCCCTCGGGACGAGCAGTACTTC
J gene: TRBJ2-1; clone size: many; V gene: TRBV20-1; D gene: -; CDR3 protein: CSLQRGARVNEQFF; CDR3 DNA: TGCAGCCTTCAACGGGGGGCCCGTGTCAATGAGCAGTTCTTC
J gene: TRBJ2-1; clone size: -; V gene: TRBV4-1; D gene: -; CDR3 protein: CASSQAPPGPYNEQFF; CDR3 DNA: TGCGCCAGCAGCCAAGCCCCTCCGGGACCCTACAATGAGCAGTTCTTC